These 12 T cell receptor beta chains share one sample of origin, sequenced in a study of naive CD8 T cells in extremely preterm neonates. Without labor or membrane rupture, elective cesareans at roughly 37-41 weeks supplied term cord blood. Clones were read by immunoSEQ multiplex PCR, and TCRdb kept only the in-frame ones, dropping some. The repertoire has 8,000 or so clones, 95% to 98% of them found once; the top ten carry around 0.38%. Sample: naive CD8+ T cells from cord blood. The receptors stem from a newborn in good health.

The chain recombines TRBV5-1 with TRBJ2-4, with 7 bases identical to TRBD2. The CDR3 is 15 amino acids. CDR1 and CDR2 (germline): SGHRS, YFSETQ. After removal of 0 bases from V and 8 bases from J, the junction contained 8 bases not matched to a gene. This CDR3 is CASSLDERGKHIQYF. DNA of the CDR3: TGCGCCAGCAGCTTGGACGAGCGGGGTAAACACATTCAGTACTTC.

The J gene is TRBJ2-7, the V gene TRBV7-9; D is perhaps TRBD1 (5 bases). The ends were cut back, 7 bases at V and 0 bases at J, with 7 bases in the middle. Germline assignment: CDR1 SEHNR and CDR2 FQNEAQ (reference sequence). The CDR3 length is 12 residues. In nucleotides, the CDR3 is TGTGCCAGCACAGGGTCCTCCTACGAGCAGTACTTC. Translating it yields CASTGSSYEQYF.

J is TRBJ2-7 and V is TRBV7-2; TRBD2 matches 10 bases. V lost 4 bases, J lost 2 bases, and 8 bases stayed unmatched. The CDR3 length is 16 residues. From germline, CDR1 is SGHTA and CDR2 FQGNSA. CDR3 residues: CASSSSSGGPAYEQYF. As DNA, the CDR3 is TGTGCCAGCAGCTCAAGTAGCGGGGGGCCCGCCTACGAGCAGTACTTC.

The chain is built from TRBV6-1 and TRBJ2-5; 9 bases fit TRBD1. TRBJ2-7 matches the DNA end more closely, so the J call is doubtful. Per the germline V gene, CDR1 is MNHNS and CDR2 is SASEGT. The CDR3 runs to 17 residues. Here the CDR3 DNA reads TGTGCCAGCAGTGACCTCACCCTACAGGGGGCTCCCTACGAGCAGTACTTC. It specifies CASSDLTLQGAPYEQYF.

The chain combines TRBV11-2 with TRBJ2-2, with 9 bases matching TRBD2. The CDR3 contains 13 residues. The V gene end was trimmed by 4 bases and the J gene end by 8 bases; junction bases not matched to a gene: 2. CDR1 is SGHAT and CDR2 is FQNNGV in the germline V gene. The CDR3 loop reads CASSSSGVGELFF. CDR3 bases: TGTGCCAGCAGCTCTAGCGGGGTGGGGGAGCTGTTTTTT.

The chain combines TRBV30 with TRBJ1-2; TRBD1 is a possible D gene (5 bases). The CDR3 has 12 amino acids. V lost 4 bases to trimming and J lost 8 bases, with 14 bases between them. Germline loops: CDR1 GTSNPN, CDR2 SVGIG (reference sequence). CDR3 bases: TGTGCCTGGAATCCGGGGGGAGCCGGCTACACCTTC. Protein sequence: CAWNPGGAGYTF.

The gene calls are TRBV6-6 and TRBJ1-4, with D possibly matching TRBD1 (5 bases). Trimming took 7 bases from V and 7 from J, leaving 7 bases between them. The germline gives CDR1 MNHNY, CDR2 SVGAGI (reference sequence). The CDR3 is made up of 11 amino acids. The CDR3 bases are TGTGCCAGCAAGGGGTCTGAAAAACTGTTTTTT. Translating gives CASKGSEKLFF.

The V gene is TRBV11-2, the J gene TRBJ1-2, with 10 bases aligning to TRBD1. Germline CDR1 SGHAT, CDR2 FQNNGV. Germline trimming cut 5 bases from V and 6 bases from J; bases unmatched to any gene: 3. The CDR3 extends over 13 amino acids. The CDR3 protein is CASSPGTGDGYTF. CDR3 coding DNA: TGTGCCAGCAGCCCAGGGACAGGGGATGGCTACACCTTC. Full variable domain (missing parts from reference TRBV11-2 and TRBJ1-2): EAGVAQSPRYKIIEKRQSVAFWCNPISGHATLYWYQQILGQGPKLLIQFQNNGVVDDSQLPKDRFSAERLKGVDSTLKIQPAKLEDSAVYLCASSPGTGDGYTFGSGTRLTVV.

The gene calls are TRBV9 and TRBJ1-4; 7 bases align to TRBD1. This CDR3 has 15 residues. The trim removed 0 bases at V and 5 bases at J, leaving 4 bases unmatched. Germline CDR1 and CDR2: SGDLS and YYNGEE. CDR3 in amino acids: CASSVAGTDNEKLFF. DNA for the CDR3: TGTGCCAGCAGCGTAGCTGGGACAGACAATGAAAAACTGTTTTTT.

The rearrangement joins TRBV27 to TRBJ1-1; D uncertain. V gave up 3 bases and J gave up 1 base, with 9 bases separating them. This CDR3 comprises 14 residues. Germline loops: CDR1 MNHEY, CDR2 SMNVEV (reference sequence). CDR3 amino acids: CASSFWGGNTEAFF. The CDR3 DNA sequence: TGTGCCAGCAGTTTTTGGGGAGGGAACACTGAAGCTTTCTTT.

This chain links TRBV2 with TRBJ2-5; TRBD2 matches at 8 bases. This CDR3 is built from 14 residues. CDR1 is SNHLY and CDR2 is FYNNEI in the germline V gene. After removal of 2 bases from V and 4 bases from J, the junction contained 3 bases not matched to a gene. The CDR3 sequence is CASSEQLAGETQYF. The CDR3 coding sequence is TGTGCCAGCAGTGAACAGCTAGCGGGAGAGACCCAGTACTTC.

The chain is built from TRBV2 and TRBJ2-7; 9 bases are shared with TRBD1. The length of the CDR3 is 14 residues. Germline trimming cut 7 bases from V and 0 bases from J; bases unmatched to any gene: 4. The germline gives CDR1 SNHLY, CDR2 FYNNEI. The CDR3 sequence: CASIGTGTSYEQYF. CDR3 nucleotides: TGTGCCAGCATCGGGACAGGGACCTCCTACGAGCAGTACTTC.